These 14 T cell receptor beta chains originate from one sample sequenced in a study of T cells in Graves' hyperthyroidism and ophthalmopathy. Amplified regions were TCR beta CDR3 sequences from RNA transcripts. HTBI primers drove first-round RT-PCR of the TCR CDR3. TCRdb passed the multiplex PCR reads through MiXCR, listing each CDR3 protein once. The sample yields 660,000 or so distinct CDR3 sequences, roughly 20% seen once. The sample taken for sequencing was blood. The receptor set was obtained from a young man with Graves' ophthalmopathy.

The chain combines TRBV27 with TRBJ2-7, with 8 bases aligning to TRBD2. This CDR3 contains 11 residues. Germline CDR1 is MNHEY and CDR2 is SMNVEV (reference sequence). As DNA, the CDR3 is TGTGCAGCTGGCGGGAGGCGCGAGCAGTACTTC. Its protein product is CAAGGRREQYF.

The table lists this clonotype with a few counts. This chain uses TRBV6-1 with TRBJ1-2; D is possibly TRBD1 (5 bases). The CDR3 length is 14 residues. V was cut by 6 bases and J by 7 bases, with 18 bases left in between. Germline V lookup: CDR1 MNHNS, CDR2 SASEGT. The CDR3 DNA reads TGTGCCAGCAGGCCCGGGACGACCAGGATTGGCTACACCTTC. The encoded protein is CASRPGTTRIGYTF.

Concerning this clonotype itself: A much larger clonotype is one base distant, so this may be a read error. The chain employs TRBV12-3 or TRBV12-4 and TRBJ1-1; no reliable D call. This CDR3 comprises 12 residues. V was shortened by 6 bases and J by 4 bases, with 9 bases between the two germline ends. CDR3 nucleotides: TGTGCCAGCAGGGCAGTGATCACTGAAGCTTTCTTT. Translation: CASRAVITEAFF.

This clonotype was found many times. The rearrangement uses TRBV6-1 and TRBJ2-7; 9 positions match TRBD1. The V gene end was trimmed by 5 bases and the J gene end by 2 bases; junction bases not matched to a gene: 7. CDR3 length equals 15 residues. The germline CDR1 and CDR2 sequences are MNHNS and SASEGT. The CDR3 protein is CASSPWDREPYEQYF. CDR3 in DNA: TGTGCCAGCAGTCCGTGGGACAGGGAGCCCTACGAGCAGTACTTC.

This clonotype was seen a handful of times. The J gene is TRBJ2-2, the V gene TRBV12-3 or TRBV12-4; D is undetermined. This CDR3 has 13 residues. Trimming pared 4 bases from V and 2 bases from J, leaving 5 bases between. The CDR3 protein is CASSSSNTGELFF. In DNA, the CDR3 is TGTGCCAGCAGTTCCTCTAACACCGGGGAGCTGTTTTTT.

This clonotype has a handful of counts. The chain uses TRBV20-1 and TRBJ1-1; D is perhaps TRBD1 (5 bases). Germline assignment: CDR1 DFQATT and CDR2 SNEGSKA (reference sequence). The CDR3 is made up of 14 amino acids. V gave up 1 base and J gave up 1 base, with 10 bases separating them. CDR3 coding DNA: TGCAGTGCTAGAGCGGGACGTGGGAACACTGAAGCTTTCTTT. Amino acids: CSARAGRGNTEAFF.

In its sample, this clonotype was seen many times. This chain uses TRBV11-2 with TRBJ2-1; possible D gene TRBD1, 5 bases. CDR1 SGHAT and CDR2 FQNNGV come from the germline V gene. The CDR3 sequence is 18 residues long. The ends were cut back, 0 bases at V and 0 bases at J, with 15 bases in the middle. The CDR3 region is CASSLDLSWTLSYNEQFF. The DNA for the CDR3 is TGTGCCAGCAGCTTAGATCTCTCTTGGACACTCTCCTACAATGAGCAGTTCTTC.

V is TRBV2 and J is TRBJ2-5, with D tentatively TRBD1 (7 bases). The CDR3 consists of 15 residues. CDR1 SNHLY and CDR2 FYNNEI come from the germline V gene. V gave up 3 bases and J gave up 6 bases, with 17 bases separating them. The CDR3: CASSEGGQGGKTQYF. CDR3 DNA: TGTGCCAGCAGTGAGGGGGGTCAGGGGGGAAAGACCCAGTACTTC.

This clonotype came up a few times. This chain joins TRBV6-5 and TRBJ1-5; D is perhaps TRBD1 (5 bases). CDR3 length equals 18 residues. CDR1 MNHEY and CDR2 SVGAGI come from the germline V gene. V lost 0 bases to trimming and J lost 0 bases, with 15 bases between them. CDR3 coding DNA: TGTGCCAGCAGTTACTCCCAAGGGACCCTTTATAGCAATCAGCCCCAGCATTTT. Amino acids: CASSYSQGTLYSNQPQHF.

As to this clonotype: The junction departs from the called germline gene at one end, perhaps through a read error. This chain joins TRBV27 and TRBJ2-1, with 8 bases fitting TRBD2. Germline V gene lookup returns CDR1 MNHEY and CDR2 SMNVEV (reference sequence). This CDR3 is built from 16 residues. CDR3 sequence reads: CATNPLAGSSYNEQSF. In nucleotides, the CDR3 is TGTGCCACCAATCCCTTAGCGGGGAGCTCCTACAATGAGCAGTCCTTC.

In this sample, this clonotype turned up many times. The V and J genes are TRBV12-3 or TRBV12-4 and TRBJ2-3, with D hard to call. The CDR3 has 10 residues. V shed 5 bases and J shed 7 bases, with 4 bases lying between them. The CDR3 loop is CASSGHTQYF. CDR3 bases: TGTGCCAGCAGTGGGCATACGCAGTATTTT.

This clonotype was seen many times. The chain's CDR3 is CASSPSSGRSYNEQFF. The CDR3 DNA follows: TGTGCCAGCAGCCCCTCTAGCGGGAGGTCCTACAATGAGCAGTTCTTC. The genes are TRBV7-2 and TRBJ2-1; the match to TRBD2 covers 11 bases. This CDR3 has 16 residues. Unmatched junction bases numbered 4, after V lost 5 bases and J lost 1 base. In germline, CDR1 is SGHTA, CDR2 FQGNSA. Full variable domain (remainder filled in from reference TRBV7-2 and TRBJ2-1): GAGVSQSPSNKVTEKGKDVELRCDPISGHTALYWYRQSLGQGLEFLIYFQGNSAPDKSGLPSDRFSAERTGGSVSTLTIQRTQQEDSAVYLCASSPSSGRSYNEQFFGPGTRLTVL.

This clonotype was seen a handful of times. The rearrangement uses TRBV19 and TRBJ1-5; tentative D call: TRBD1 (5 bases). CDR3 length equals 15 residues. CDR1 and CDR2 (germline): LNHDA, SQIVND (reference sequence). Trimming removed 8 bases at V and 0 bases at J, with 14 bases between. CDR3 protein: CASQGTGHSNQPQHF. CDR3 DNA sequence: TGTGCCAGTCAAGGGACTGGACATAGCAATCAGCCCCAGCATTTT.

The table lists this clonotype with a few counts. The chain uses TRBV6-1 and TRBJ2-3; D unclear. The V gene's germline CDR1 is MNHNS and CDR2 SASEGT. CDR3 size: 15 residues. V lost 5 bases to trimming and J lost 5 bases, with 17 bases between them. The CDR3: CASSRTSTWGDTQYF. The DNA for the CDR3 is TGTGCCAGCAGTAGGACCTCAACATGGGGAGATACGCAGTATTTT.